This record covers a single T cell receptor beta chain. The record originates from a study of blood T cell repertoires in COVID-19. Study information: The study drew acute and convalescent COVID-19 samples from the United States, Italy and Spain. Nucleic acid was either cDNA or gDNA, and it came from T cells, B-cell-depleted T cells, or PBMCs.

This CDR3 has 15 amino acids. After removal of 4 bases from V and 8 bases from J, the junction contained 10 bases not matched to a gene. Germline CDR1 SGHVS, CDR2 FNYEAQ. Authors' data handling: Using reference gene primer amplification, nucleated cell counts were estimated. Here immunoSEQ multiplex PCR was the method, and the copy in TCRdb shows in-frame clones only, minus some. D and trimming come from the DNA, and the V and J calls and clone size come from that table. The data contain 60,000 or so clones, about nine tenths of them singletons. This clonotype originated in a man between 60 and 70 years old with acute or convalescent COVID-19. The sample comprised peripheral blood. The chain couples TRBV7-6 to TRBJ1-4, with 7 bases lining up with TRBD1. The CDR3 DNA reads as TGTGCCAGCAGCTCACAGACAGGGAGCCACGAAAAACTGTTTTTT. Translated: CASSSQTGSHEKLFF.